This T cell receptor beta chain was obtained from a study of regulatory T cells in long-lasting Graves disease. The ends were cut back, 2 bases at V and 1 base at J, with 9 bases in the middle. Germline CDR1 reads DFQATT; CDR2 reads SNEGSKA (reference sequence). The CDR3 consists of 13 residues. Building of the TCR beta libraries involved iRepertoire HTBI primers and Arm-PCR of CDR3 regions. TCRdb re-called the multiplex PCR reads through MiXCR, storing one row per CDR3 protein. The sample gives about 500,000 distinct CDR3 sequences, around 15% of which show up once; about 12% is in the top ten. The time point here: newly diagnosed GD, antithyroid drugs for less than 3 months. TCR sequences were obtained from RNA taken from PBMCs. The data were also submitted as part of a second study, on T cells in Graves' hyperthyroidism and ophthalmopathy.

The chain couples TRBV20-1 to TRBJ2-7; D is undetermined. The TCR comes from a man aged 35-49 years with Graves disease. The starting material was peripheral blood mononuclear cells (PBMCs), obtained at new diagnosis, from a patient treated with antithyroid drugs. CDR3 sequence: CSARFHMSYEQYF. CDR3 nucleotide sequence: TGCAGTGCTAGATTTCACATGTCCTACGAGCAGTACTTC.